These T cell receptor beta chains were read from a single sample in a study of cytomegalovirus exposure and HLA in healthy donors. TCRdb's table, derived via immunoSEQ multiplex PCR, lists solely in-frame clones and lacks some. This sample has roughly 120,000 clones, with around 77% found just once. Sequenced input: PBMCs. These TCRs come from a woman between 40 and 55 years old in good health and CMV-seropositive. CDR3s include the opening cysteine and the closing phenylalanine or tryptophan. The D gene is left open where the match is weak. The listing skips clone size in some rows; elsewhere it reads once, few, many or a size class.

V,length,D,size,J,DNA,CDR3
TRBV28,15,TRBD2,.,TRBJ2-3,TGTGCCAGCAGTTCCACTAGCGGACTCACAGATACGCAGTATTTT,CASSSTSGLTDTQYF
TRBV6-5,15,TRBD2,once,TRBJ2-3,TGTGCCAGCAGTTGGGATAGCGGGACCACAGATACGCAGTATTTT,CASSWDSGTTDTQYF
TRBV28,16,.,.,TRBJ2-7,TGTGCCAGCAGCACAAGGGTGGGGCGCCCCTCCTACGAGCAGTACTTC,CASSTRVGRPSYEQYF
TRBV5-1,14,TRBD2,once,TRBJ2-7,TGCGCCAGCAGCTTGGTCGGGGGGGTTAACGAGCAGTACTTC,CASSLVGGVNEQYF
TRBV11-3,17,.,.,TRBJ1-1,TGTGCCAGCAGCCCCGGACGGGAAAGGGTTATGAACACTGAAGCTTTCTTT,CASSPGRERVMNTEAFF
TRBV28,14,.,.,TRBJ1-4,TGTGCCAGCAGTTTTAGGCAGGGCATCGAAAAACTGTTTTTT,CASSFRQGIEKLFF
TRBV6-1,21,TRBD1,.,TRBJ2-6,TGTGCCAGCAGTGAACCCCTAAGCAGACAGGGAGTTAGCTCTGGGGCCAACGTCCTGACTTTC,CASSEPLSRQGVSSGANVLTF
TRBV15,14,TRBD2,.,TRBJ2-7,TGTGCCACCAGCAGAGATCGGGAGGCATACGAGCAGTACTTC,CATSRDREAYEQYF
TRBV7-8,17,.,.,TRBJ1-4,TGTGCCAGCAGCTTATTAGGCCGCACCGGAGGTAATGAAAAACTGTTTTTT,CASSLLGRTGGNEKLFF
TRBV15,17,TRBD2,.,TRBJ2-5,TGTGCCACCAGCCGCTCACCGGGACTAGCGGTCGAAGAGACCCAGTACTTC,CATSRSPGLAVEETQYF
TRBV28,13,TRBD1,.,TRBJ2-7,TGTGCCAGCAGTCTCGGGACAGTTTACGAGCAGTACTTC,CASSLGTVYEQYF
TRBV6-5,15,TRBD1,.,TRBJ1-2,TGTGCCAGCATTCCTTCCGACAGGGGGCGGCAGGGCTACACCTTC,CASIPSDRGRQGYTF
TRBV18,14,.,.,TRBJ2-4,TGTGCCAGCTCACCTCCCGGGGAAAAAAACATTCAGTACTTC,CASSPPGEKNIQYF
TRBV21-1,15,.,.,TRBJ2-7,TGTGCCAGCAGCTTAGACCCGACTTTCTCCTACGAGCAGTACTTC,CASSLDPTFSYEQYF
TRBV4-2,15,.,.,TRBJ2-1,TGTGCCAGCAGCCAAGCGGAGAGCTCCTACAATGAGCAGTTCTTC,CASSQAESSYNEQFF
TRBV28,13,.,once,TRBJ2-5,TGTGCCAGCAGCTATCGGGACCAAGAGACCCAGTACTTC,CASSYRDQETQYF
TRBV7-9,11,.,.,TRBJ1-2,TGTGCCAGCAGCCTCCATCAGGGCTACACCTTC,CASSLHQGYTF
TRBV2,17,TRBD1,once,TRBJ1-6,TGTGCCAGCAGCCAGAGGACAGGATTTGGGCAAAATTCACCCCTCCACTTT,CASSQRTGFGQNSPLHF
TRBV7-9,13,.,.,TRBJ1-2,TGTGCCAGCAGCTCCCCAAAGGACACAGGCTACACCTTC,CASSSPKDTGYTF
TRBV7-9,13,.,few,TRBJ2-2,TGTGCCAGCAGCTTAACCAGGATGGGGGAGCTGTTTTTT,CASSLTRMGELFF
TRBV5-1,16,.,.,TRBJ2-3,TGCGCCAGCAGCTTGCTGGGCGGAGGATCATCGGATACGCAGTATTTT,CASSLLGGGSSDTQYF
TRBV28,17,TRBD1,.,TRBJ1-5,TGTGCCAGCAGCTTGGGAAACAGGGGAAACCGGCGACAGCCCCAGCATTTT,CASSLGNRGNRRQPQHF
TRBV29-1,14,TRBD1,once,TRBJ2-1,TGCAGCGTTGAAAGGGACAGGGGGCGCCGTGAGCAGTTCTTC,CSVERDRGRREQFF
TRBV5-4,13,TRBD1,.,TRBJ2-7,TGTGCCAGCAGCACGGGACAGGGCTACGAGCAGTACTTC,CASSTGQGYEQYF
TRBV11-2,11,.,.,TRBJ2-5,TGTGCCAGCAGCCACGGGGAGACCCAGTACTTC,CASSHGETQYF
TRBV4-1,19,TRBD1,.,TRBJ1-5,TGCGCCAGCAGCCAAGCGTACCCCAGGGGGCCAGGGGACAATCAGCCCCAGCATTTT,CASSQAYPRGPGDNQPQHF
TRBV7-2,17,.,.,TRBJ2-2,TGTGCCAGCAGCCACCCCCTGAAGCGGAGAAACACCGGGGAGCTGTTTTTT,CASSHPLKRRNTGELFF
TRBV10-3,15,.,.,TRBJ2-3,TGTGCCATCAGCACAGGTAAAGATCCGACAGATACGCAGTATTTT,CAISTGKDPTDTQYF
TRBV30,14,.,.,TRBJ1-5,TGTGCCTGGAGTCTCGACTATAGCAATCAGCCCCAGCATTTT,CAWSLDYSNQPQHF
TRBV19,14,.,.,TRBJ2-2,TGTGCCAGTAGTATATCCGGGGGAACCGGGGAGCTGTTTTTT,CASSISGGTGELFF
TRBV7-2,15,.,.,TRBJ2-3,TGTGCCAGCAGCCCATCACACAGGGGCACAGATACGCAGTATTTT,CASSPSHRGTDTQYF
TRBV28,15,TRBD1,.,TRBJ1-1,TGTGCCAGCAGGCGGTCAGGGGGCTTGGGAACTGAAGCTTTCTTT,CASRRSGGLGTEAFF
TRBV19,14,.,.,TRBJ1-4,TGTGCCAGTAGTACTCGCGGCAGAAATGAAAAACTGTTTTTT,CASSTRGRNEKLFF
TRBV5-1,16,TRBD1,.,TRBJ2-2,TGCGCCAGCAGCGTTCCCGGGACAGGGAACACCGGGGAGCTGTTTTTT,CASSVPGTGNTGELFF
TRBV19,14,TRBD1,.,TRBJ2-5,TGTGCCAGTAGATACCGGGACAGAAAAGAGACCCAGTACTTC,CASRYRDRKETQYF
TRBV5-4,14,TRBD1,.,TRBJ1-1,TGTGCCAGCACCCTCTCAGGGGGGAACACTGAAGCTTTCTTT,CASTLSGGNTEAFF
TRBV4-1,14,.,.,TRBJ2-7,TGCGCCAGCAGCCAAGGAAGGCCGGGGGACGAGCAGTACTTC,CASSQGRPGDEQYF
TRBV6-1,15,TRBD2,few,TRBJ2-3,TGTGCCAGCAGTCCACTAGCGGGGGGCACAGATACGCAGTATTTT,CASSPLAGGTDTQYF
TRBV6-6,15,TRBD1,.,TRBJ1-5,TGTGCCAGCAGTTACCTGGGACAGGCTAATCAGCCCCAGCATTTT,CASSYLGQANQPQHF
TRBV5-6,15,.,.,TRBJ2-3,TGTGCCAGCAGCCCCCGGCAGGACTTCACAGATACGCAGTATTTT,CASSPRQDFTDTQYF
TRBV5-6,15,TRBD2,.,TRBJ2-1,TGTGCCAGCAGCTTGAGGGCTAGCGGAGTGAATGAGCAGTTCTTC,CASSLRASGVNEQFF
TRBV7-3,16,.,.,TRBJ1-1,TGTGCCAGCAGCCGGGATGGAGGCGCTTTGAACACTGAAGCTTTCTTT,CASSRDGGALNTEAFF
TRBV15,14,.,.,TRBJ1-2,TGTGCCACCAGCAGAGATGGGAGAGGGTATGGCTACACCTTC,CATSRDGRGYGYTF
TRBV5-1,16,TRBD1,.,TRBJ1-6,TGCGCCAGCAGCTTGGGTCGACAGGGGAGCAATTCACCCCTCCACTTT,CASSLGRQGSNSPLHF
TRBV5-4,14,TRBD1,.,TRBJ1-2,TGTGCCAGCAGCACAGGGGTGGCAGGGGGTGGCTACACCTTC,CASSTGVAGGGYTF
TRBV9,13,.,.,TRBJ1-2,TGTGCCAGCAGCGTAGAAGGGGATAACGGCTACACCTTC,CASSVEGDNGYTF
TRBV9,13,.,.,TRBJ2-3,TGTGCCAGCAGCGTTGGAGTTGCAGATACGCAGTATTTT,CASSVGVADTQYF
TRBV7-9,11,.,few,TRBJ2-7,TGTGCCAGCTCAGACAGCCTCGAGCAGTACTTC,CASSDSLEQYF
TRBV5-1,17,.,.,TRBJ1-3,TGCGCCAGCAGCTTGAGACAGGTGATGAGCTCTGGAAACACCATATATTTT,CASSLRQVMSSGNTIYF
TRBV2,17,TRBD2,.,TRBJ2-1,TGTGCCAGCAAGGGACTAGCGGGAGGGAACTCCTACAATGAGCAGTTCTTC,CASKGLAGGNSYNEQFF
TRBV10-3,13,TRBD1,.,TRBJ2-2,TGTGCCGCCAAGGGACAGGGCACCGGGGAGCTGTTTTTT,CAAKGQGTGELFF
TRBV1,13,.,.,TRBJ2-1,TGCACCAGCAGCCTCCGAGGGATAAATGAGCAGTTCTTC,CTSSLRGINEQFF
TRBV6-5,15,.,few,TRBJ2-7,TGTGCCAGCAGTACAGGGCGGGAGAACCCGAGTGAGCAGTACTTC,CASSTGRENPSEQYF